This is a list of T cell receptor beta chains from one sample in a study of T cell responses to AZD1222 COVID-19 vaccine. Some clones are missing from TCRdb's copy, which holds only in-frame ones; the method was immunoSEQ multiplex PCR. This sample yields tens of thousands of clones, of which roughly 82% are seen a single time; about 5.6% belongs to the top ten. Sequencing used peripheral blood, obtained on day 0 of AZD1222 vaccination. The receptors stem from an adult in good health. Both conserved end residues are part of each CDR3. The D gene is left open where the match is weak. Not all rows give a size; the values are once, few, many and, for expanded clones, a class.

clone_size	d_call	cdr3_length	v_call	j_call	cdr3_aa	cdr3_nt
-	-	13	TRBV30	TRBJ1-1	CAWRTGRVTEAFF	TGTGCCTGGAGAACGGGACGAGTCACTGAAGCTTTCTTT
-	-	14	TRBV10-3	TRBJ2-1	CAISQGNAYNEQFF	TGTGCCATCAGTCAGGGGAACGCCTACAATGAGCAGTTCTTC
-	-	12	TRBV12-3/TRBV12-4	TRBJ1-2	CASSARYGGYTF	TGTGCCAGCAGCGCCCGCTATGGCGGCTACACCTTC
-	-	16	TRBV11-2	TRBJ1-4	CASSKGAFATNEKLFF	TGTGCCAGCAGCAAGGGAGCATTTGCAACTAATGAAAAACTGTTTTTT
-	TRBD1	14	TRBV10-3	TRBJ2-3	CAITRDRGEDTQYF	TGTGCCATCACCCGGGACAGGGGGGAGGATACGCAGTATTTT
-	-	17	TRBV4-2	TRBJ1-2	CASSPGLYSQTTYGYTF	TGTGCCAGCAGTCCAGGTCTATACTCACAGACTACCTATGGCTACACCTTC
-	TRBD2	15	TRBV7-7	TRBJ2-1	CASSLGLGGFNEQFF	TGTGCTAGCAGCTTGGGCCTCGGGGGGTTCAATGAGCAGTTCTTC
-	TRBD1	15	TRBV6-5	TRBJ2-1	CASRDRTGYPNEQFF	TGTGCCAGCAGGGACCGGACAGGGTACCCCAATGAGCAGTTCTTC
-	-	10	TRBV19	TRBJ1-2	CASSHYGYTF	TGTGCCAGTAGTCACTATGGCTACACCTTC
few	TRBD1	15	TRBV7-2	TRBJ2-7	CASSLFRQGIYEQYF	TGTGCCAGCAGCTTATTCAGACAGGGAATCTACGAGCAGTACTTC
-	-	17	TRBV4-1	TRBJ2-7	CASSQDRLGSLAYEQYF	TGCGCCAGCAGCCAAGATCGCCTAGGGAGTCTAGCCTACGAGCAGTACTTC
-	TRBD1	17	TRBV7-8	TRBJ1-5	CASSSTGIPLSNQPQHF	TGTGCCAGCAGCTCGACAGGGATCCCCCTTAGCAATCAGCCCCAGCATTTT
-	TRBD2	14	TRBV9	TRBJ2-7	CASSWGGGPHEQYF	TGTGCCAGCAGCTGGGGGGGAGGGCCCCACGAGCAGTACTTC
-	TRBD1	15	TRBV10-3	TRBJ2-2	CAISDKGAPTGELFF	TGTGCCATCAGTGATAAGGGGGCGCCCACCGGGGAGCTGTTTTTT
-	TRBD2	14	TRBV19	TRBJ2-1	CASSGSGGSNEQFF	TGTGCCAGTAGTGGTAGCGGGGGAAGCAATGAGCAGTTCTTC
-	-	15	TRBV5-8	TRBJ1-1	CASSLLRGAGAEAFF	TGTGCCAGCAGCTTGCTGCGGGGGGCGGGTGCTGAAGCTTTCTTT
few	TRBD1	14	TRBV9	TRBJ1-2	CASSGTGPSYGYTF	TGTGCCAGCAGCGGGACAGGGCCCTCTTATGGCTACACCTTC
-	-	13	TRBV28	TRBJ2-7	CASSSHDSYEQYF	TGTGCCAGCAGTTCCCACGACAGCTACGAGCAGTACTTC
-	-	10	TRBV5-8	TRBJ2-3	CASSLGVRYF	TGTGCCAGCAGCTTGGGGGTCCGGTATTTT
-	TRBD1	14	TRBV11-2	TRBJ2-7	CASSFGTGTYEQYF	TGTGCCAGCAGCTTTGGGACAGGGACCTACGAGCAGTACTTC
-	TRBD1	11	TRBV29-1	TRBJ1-2	CSVRTGPSYTF	TGCAGCGTCCGGACAGGACCCTCCTACACCTTC